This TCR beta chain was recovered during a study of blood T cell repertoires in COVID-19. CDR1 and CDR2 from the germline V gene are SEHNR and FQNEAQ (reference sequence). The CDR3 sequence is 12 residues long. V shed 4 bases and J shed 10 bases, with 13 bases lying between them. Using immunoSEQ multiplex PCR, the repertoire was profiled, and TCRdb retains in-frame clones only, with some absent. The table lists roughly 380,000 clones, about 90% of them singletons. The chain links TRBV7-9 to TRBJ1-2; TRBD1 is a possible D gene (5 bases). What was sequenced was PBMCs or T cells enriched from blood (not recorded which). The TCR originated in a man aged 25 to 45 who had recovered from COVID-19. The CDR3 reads CASSSQGSDYTF. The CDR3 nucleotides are TGTGCCAGCAGCTCCCAGGGATCGGACTACACCTTC.